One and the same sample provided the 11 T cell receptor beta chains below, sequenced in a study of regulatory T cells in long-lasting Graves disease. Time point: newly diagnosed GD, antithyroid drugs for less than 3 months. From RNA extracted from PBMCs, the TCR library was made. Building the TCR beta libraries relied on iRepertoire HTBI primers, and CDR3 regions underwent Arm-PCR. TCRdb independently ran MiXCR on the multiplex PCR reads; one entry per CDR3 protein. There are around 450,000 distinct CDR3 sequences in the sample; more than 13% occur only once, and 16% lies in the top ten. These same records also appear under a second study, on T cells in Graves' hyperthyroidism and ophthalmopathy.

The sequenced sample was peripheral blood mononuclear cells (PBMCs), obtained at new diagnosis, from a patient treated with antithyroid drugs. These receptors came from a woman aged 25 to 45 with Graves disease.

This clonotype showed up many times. The CDR3 is CASSLSQGRPWQYF. CDR3 DNA sequence: TGTGCCAGCAGCTTATCCCAGGGGAGACCTTGGCAGTACTTC. This chain connects TRBV7-8 to TRBJ2-7; possibly TRBD1 for D (6 bases). Trimming stripped 2 bases from V and 9 bases from J, with 17 bases between. Germline V gives CDR1 SGHVS, CDR2 FQNEAQ. The CDR3 sequence is 14 residues long.

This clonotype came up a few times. The CDR3 reads CASSLTTSGRHEQFF. CDR3 nucleotides: TGTGCCAGCAGCTTAACGACTAGCGGGAGGCATGAGCAGTTCTTC. The V and J genes are TRBV7-3 and TRBJ2-1, with TRBD2 matching 13 bases. The V gene's germline CDR1 is SGHTA and CDR2 FQGTGA. Trimming cost V 0 bases and J 8 bases; bases outside gene matches: 1. This CDR3 spans 15 amino acids.

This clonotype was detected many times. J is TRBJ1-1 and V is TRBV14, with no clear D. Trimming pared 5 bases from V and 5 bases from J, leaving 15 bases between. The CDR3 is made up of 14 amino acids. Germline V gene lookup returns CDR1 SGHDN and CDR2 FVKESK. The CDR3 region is CASSFRTARTEAFF. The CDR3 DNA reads TGTGCCAGCAGCTTTCGGACCGCAAGGACTGAAGCTTTCTTT.

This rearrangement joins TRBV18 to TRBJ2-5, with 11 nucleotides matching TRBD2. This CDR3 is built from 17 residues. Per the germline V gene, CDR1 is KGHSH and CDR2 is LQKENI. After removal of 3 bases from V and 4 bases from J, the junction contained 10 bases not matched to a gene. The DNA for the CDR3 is TGTGCCAGCTCACCCATGGATACTAGCGGGAGTCGAGAGACCCAGTACTTC. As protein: CASSPMDTSGSRETQYF.

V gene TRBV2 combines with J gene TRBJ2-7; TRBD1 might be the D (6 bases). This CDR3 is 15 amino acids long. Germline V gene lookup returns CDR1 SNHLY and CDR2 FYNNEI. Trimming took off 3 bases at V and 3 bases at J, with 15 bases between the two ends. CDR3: CASSEVVTGHYEQYF. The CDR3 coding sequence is TGTGCCAGCAGTGAGGTTGTTACAGGGCACTACGAGCAGTACTTC.

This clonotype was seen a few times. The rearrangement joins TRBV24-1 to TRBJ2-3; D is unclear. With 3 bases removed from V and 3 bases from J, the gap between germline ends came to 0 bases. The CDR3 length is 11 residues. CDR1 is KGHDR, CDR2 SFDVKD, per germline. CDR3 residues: CATSDTDTQYF. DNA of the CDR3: TGTGCCACCAGTGATACAGATACGCAGTATTTT.

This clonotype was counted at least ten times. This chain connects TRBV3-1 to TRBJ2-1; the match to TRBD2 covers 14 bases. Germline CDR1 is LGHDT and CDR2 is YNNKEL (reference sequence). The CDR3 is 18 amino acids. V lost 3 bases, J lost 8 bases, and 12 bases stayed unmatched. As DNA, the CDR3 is TGTGCCAGCAGCCACCCACGACTAGCGGGAGGGCCTGGGGATGAGCAGTTCTTC. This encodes CASSHPRLAGGPGDEQFF.

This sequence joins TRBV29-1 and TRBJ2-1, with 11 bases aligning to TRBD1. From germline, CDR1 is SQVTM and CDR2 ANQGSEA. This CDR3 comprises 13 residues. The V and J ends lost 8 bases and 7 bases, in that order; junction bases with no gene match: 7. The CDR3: CSSKGQGVNEQFF. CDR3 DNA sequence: TGCAGCTCGAAGGGACAGGGGGTTAATGAGCAGTTCTTC.

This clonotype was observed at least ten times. The CDR3 DNA reads TGCAGTGCTCCAAGGACAGGGCCGACCCAGTACTTC. Protein product: CSAPRTGPTQYF. This chain uses TRBV20-1 with TRBJ2-5, with TRBD1 matching over 8 bases. The germline V gene has CDR1 DFQATT and CDR2 SNEGSKA (reference sequence). The CDR3 runs to 12 residues. V trimming: 5 bases; J trimming: 7 bases; junction bases outside the gene matches: 6.

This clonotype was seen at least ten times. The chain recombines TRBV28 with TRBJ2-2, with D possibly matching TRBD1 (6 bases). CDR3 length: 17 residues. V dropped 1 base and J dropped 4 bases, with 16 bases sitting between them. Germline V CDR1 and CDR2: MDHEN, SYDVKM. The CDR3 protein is CASSLLGQWGLTGELFF. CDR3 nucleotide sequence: TGTGCCAGCAGTTTATTAGGACAGTGGGGGCTCACCGGGGAGCTGTTTTTT.

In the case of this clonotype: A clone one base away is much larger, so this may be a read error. The CDR3 sequence: CASSRGQTNEKLFF. The DNA of the CDR3 is TGTGCCAGCAGCCGGGGACAGACTAATGAAAAACTGTTTTTT. The genes are TRBV16 and TRBJ1-4; 7 nucleotides match TRBD1. Germline V gene sequence: CDR1 KGHSY, CDR2 FQNENV. This CDR3 comprises 14 residues. With 4 bases clipped from V and 2 bases from J, the junction kept 1 base outside the gene matches.